Following are 8 T cell receptor beta chains from one sample sequenced in a study of B cell selection in AIRE deficiency. Here immunoSEQ multiplex PCR was the method, and the copy in TCRdb shows in-frame clones only, minus some. The repertoire holds roughly 25,000 clones, with around 97% as singletons. CD4+CD127+ cells were sorted as the conventional CD4 T cells. Input material: conventional CD4+ T cells sorted from PBMCs. The origin of the receptors is a human donor with AIRE deficiency.

The V and J genes are TRBV11-3 and TRBJ1-1; D unresolved. V was clipped by 0 bases and J by 0 bases, with 2 bases between them. The germline V gene has CDR1 SGHNT and CDR2 YENEEA. This CDR3 comprises 13 residues. The CDR3 DNA sequence: TGTGCCAGCAGCTTAGATATGAACACTGAAGCTTTCTTT. Amino acids: CASSLDMNTEAFF.

The chain carries TRBV4-1 and TRBJ1-5, with a tentative D call TRBD1 (5 bases). The CDR3 runs 16 residues. CDR1 is MGHRA and CDR2 is YSYEKL in the germline V gene. V was pared by 0 bases and J by 5 bases, with 14 bases between. CDR3 loop: CASSQDPTGLYQPQHF. For the CDR3, the DNA is TGCGCCAGCAGCCAAGATCCAACAGGACTGTATCAGCCCCAGCATTTT.

A note on this clone: Additional DNA sequences in this sample encode the identical CDR3. This chain connects TRBV7-9 to TRBJ1-3, with a weak D call TRBD1 (5 bases). The CDR3 is made up of 19 amino acids. From germline, CDR1 is SEHNR and CDR2 FQNEAQ (reference sequence). Trimming removed 1 base from V and 0 bases from J, with 19 bases in between. CDR3 in DNA: TGTGCCAGCAGCTTAGAGAAACCGGGGCAAGGCCCCTCTGGAAACACCATATATTTT. This encodes CASSLEKPGQGPSGNTIYF.

The chain links TRBV29-1 to TRBJ1-4; D remains ambiguous. V was cut by 2 bases and J by 4 bases, with 5 bases left in between. The CDR3 is 12 residues long. Germline V lookup: CDR1 SQVTM, CDR2 ANQGSEA. In DNA form, the CDR3 reads TGCAGCGTTGAACAAAGTAATGAAAAACTGTTTTTT. Amino acid sequence: CSVEQSNEKLFF.

Here the CDR3 DNA reads TGTGCCAGCAGCCAAGGTCGCGGGGTTGGCACAGATACGCAGTATTTT. It encodes CASSQGRGVGTDTQYF. The chain employs TRBV14 and TRBJ2-3, with D tentatively TRBD2 (6 bases). Germline V gene lookup returns CDR1 SGHDN and CDR2 FVKESK. V gave up 1 base and J gave up 1 base, with 12 bases separating them. There are 16 residues in the CDR3. The variable domain in full, with the rest retrieved from reference TRBV14 and TRBJ2-3, is EAGVTQFPSHSVIEKGQTVTLRCDPISGHDNLYWYRRVMGKEIKFLLHFVKESKQDESGMPNNRFLAERTGGTYSTLKVQPAELEDSGVYFCASSQGRGVGTDTQYFGPGTRLTVL.

V and J are TRBV5-6 and TRBJ2-1; D remains ambiguous. Germline V gene sequence: CDR1 SGHDT, CDR2 YYEEEE. The germline V and J ends were trimmed by 0 bases and 3 bases, with 7 bases remaining between them. CDR3 length: 14 residues. The CDR3 coding sequence is TGTGCCAGCAGCTTGGTTCCAGACTACAATGAGCAGTTCTTC. It codes for CASSLVPDYNEQFF.

The V and J genes are TRBV27 and TRBJ2-3; TRBD1 matches 7 bases. J gave up 2 bases and V 4 bases, and 15 bases lay outside the gene matches. CDR3 length equals 18 residues. Germline V CDR1 and CDR2: MNHEY, SMNVEV (reference sequence). The CDR3 sequence is CASSYRPYPRGFTDTQYF. In DNA form, the CDR3 reads TGTGCCAGCAGTTACCGTCCATACCCCAGGGGGTTCACAGATACGCAGTATTTT.

The chain joins TRBV7-9 to TRBJ2-5; TRBD1 is a possible D gene (5 bases). The CDR3 loop spans 15 amino acids. The germline CDR1 and CDR2 sequences are SEHNR and FQNEAQ (reference sequence). Trimming pared 2 bases from V and 2 bases from J, leaving 12 bases between. The CDR3 DNA reads as TGTGCCAGCAGCTTATACAGGCAACAACAAGAGACCCAGTACTTC. This sequence encodes CASSLYRQQQETQYF.